The present entry profiles one T cell receptor beta chain with its context. Profiled with immunoSEQ multiplex PCR; TCRdb holds only in-frame clones, not every one. The table records 140,000 or so clones, 89% of them present only once. This entry is derived from a study of control samples from healthy donors and cancer patients. The length of the CDR3 is 14 residues. Germline values: CDR1 MNHEY, CDR2 SMNVEV (reference sequence). The germline V and J ends were trimmed by 2 bases and 4 bases, with 10 bases remaining between them. The chain combines TRBV27 with TRBJ2-3; D uncertain. This sequence was found in a man aged 30 to 39 in good health. Sequenced input: blood. The CDR3 DNA follows: TGTGCCAGCAGTTTAAAGCCAGGATCAGATACGCAGTATTTT. It codes for CASSLKPGSDTQYF.